The 31 T cell receptor beta chains presented below share a single source sample, sequenced in a study of CD8+ T cells in alopecia areata. Treatment described: oral pan-JAK inhibitor, 5-10 mg twice daily. RNA extraction was followed by reverse transcription into cDNA, which acted as the sequencing template. Assay used: immunoSEQ multiplex PCR; TCRdb lists only in-frame clones, some missing. The sample has over 120,000 clones, roughly 54% seen once. Sequenced here: CD8+ T cells sorted from blood, sampled at week 4, from a patient treated with tofacitinib. These receptors were collected from a human donor with alopecia areata.

This clone was observed a handful of times. The chain has TRBV9 and TRBJ1-6, with 8 bases matching TRBD1. With 3 bases clipped from V and 14 bases from J, the junction kept 7 bases outside the gene matches. Germline CDR1 and CDR2: SGDLS and YYNGEE. This CDR3 is built from 13 residues. CDR3 sequence: CASSDTGGSTLHF. CDR3 coding DNA: TGTGCCAGCAGCGATACAGGGGGATCAACCCTCCACTTT.

This clone showed up just a few times. The same CDR3 arises from other DNA sequences in this sample as well. This chain uses TRBV2 with TRBJ2-7; D uncertain. V was trimmed by 6 bases and J by 1 base, leaving 4 bases between them. Per germline, CDR1 SNHLY and CDR2 FYNNEI. This CDR3 has 11 residues. The CDR3 region has the DNA TGTGCCAGCAGCTATTCCTACGAGCAGTACTTC. Translated, it gives CASSYSYEQYF.

The V call is TRBV4-1, the J call TRBJ2-3, with TRBD1 identical over 7 bases. In germline, CDR1 is MGHRA, CDR2 YSYEKL. The J segment lost 0 bases and the V segment lost 3 bases, leaving 6 bases of the junction unmatched. The CDR3 has 16 residues. CDR3 sequence: CASSHPRDRSTDTQYF. The DNA of the CDR3 is TGCGCCAGCAGCCATCCTAGGGACAGAAGCACAGATACGCAGTATTTT.

The J gene is TRBJ2-3, the V gene TRBV27, with D unclear. CDR1 and CDR2 from the germline V gene are MNHEY and SMNVEV (reference sequence). The CDR3 has 13 amino acids. Trimming took 8 bases from V and 2 from J, leaving 11 bases between them. The DNA for the CDR3 is TGTGCCAGCCGACCGGACGACACAGATACGCAGTATTTT. Its translation: CASRPDDTDTQYF.

The gene calls are TRBV15 and TRBJ1-2, with D possibly being TRBD1 (5 bases). Trimming left V 9 bases short and J 3 bases short, with 17 bases between. The CDR3 has 14 residues. Germline V CDR1 and CDR2: LNHNV, YYDKDF (reference sequence). The CDR3 loop reads CATGNRFGYYGYTF. The CDR3 DNA reads TGTGCCACTGGGAACAGGTTTGGGTACTATGGCTACACCTTC.

This clone has more than one count but fewer than ten. The gene calls are TRBV7-9 and TRBJ1-2; D remains unclear. Germline loops: CDR1 SEHNR, CDR2 FQNEAQ (reference sequence). This CDR3 has 14 amino acids. V shed 6 bases and J shed 6 bases, with 17 bases lying between them. Written as DNA, the CDR3 is TGTGCCAGCAGTTCCGGCCCATCTTCCCATGGCTACACCTTC. Amino acid sequence: CASSSGPSSHGYTF.

This clone has only a few counts. The chain employs TRBV11-2 and TRBJ1-6; D ambiguous. Deletions cut 1 base from V and 5 bases from J, with 9 bases between. The germline CDR1 and CDR2 sequences are SGHAT and FQNNGV. The CDR3 is 15 amino acids. The CDR3 loop is CASSLVMQNNSPLHF. In nucleotides, the CDR3 is TGTGCCAGCAGCTTAGTAATGCAGAATAATTCACCCCTCCACTTT.

This clone appeared a single time. This chain uses TRBV4-3 with TRBJ2-3; no reliable D call. V was cut by 4 bases and J by 3 bases, with 14 bases left in between. Germline V CDR1 and CDR2: LGHNA, YSLEER. CDR3 length equals 15 residues. CDR3 residues: CASSRGRVGTDTQYF. The CDR3 region has the DNA TGCGCCAGCAGCCGTGGACGGGTGGGAACAGATACGCAGTATTTT.

This clone was detected only a few times. V and J are TRBV13 and TRBJ2-7; D is unresolved. V was pared by 5 bases and J by 2 bases, with 13 bases between. Per germline, CDR1 PRHDT and CDR2 FYEKMQ (reference sequence). The CDR3 contains 14 residues. This CDR3 is CASSVLDLTYEQYF. CDR3 in DNA: TGTGCCAGCAGCGTCCTCGACTTAACCTACGAGCAGTACTTC. Supplemented by reference TRBV13 and TRBJ2-7, the full variable domain reads AAGVIQSPRHLIKEKRETATLKCYPIPRHDTVYWYQQGPGQDPQFLISFYEKMQSDKGSIPDRFSAQQFSDYHSELNMSSLELGDSALYFCASSVLDLTYEQYFGPGTRLTVT.

This clone was seen a handful of times. V usage is TRBV4-1 and J usage is TRBJ2-1; 8 nucleotides agree with TRBD2. Looked up from germline, CDR1 is MGHRA and CDR2 is YSYEKL. This CDR3 is built from 13 residues. After removal of 1 base from V and 11 bases from J, the junction contained 4 bases not matched to a gene. The CDR3 region has the DNA TGCGCCAGCAGCCAAGGACCGGGGGGGAAGCAGTTCTTC. Encoded protein: CASSQGPGGKQFF.

The chain links TRBV6-1 to TRBJ2-1; either TRBD1 or TRBD2 may fit D (7 bases each). In germline, CDR1 is MNHNS, CDR2 SASEGT. This CDR3 comprises 14 residues. V shed 3 bases and J shed 12 bases, with 18 bases lying between them. The CDR3 region has the DNA TGTGCCAGCAGTGAGGCAGGGGGGGAGATGGCGCAGTTCTTC. Residues: CASSEAGGEMAQFF.

V and J are TRBV29-1 and TRBJ1-2, with D hard to call. Between the trimmed V and J ends, which lost 5 bases and 0 bases, there was a span of 16 bases. Germline values: CDR1 SQVTM, CDR2 ANQGSEA. The CDR3 totals 15 residues. The CDR3 DNA reads TGCAGCGTTACCATAATGACCGAGGCTAACTATGGCTACACCTTC. Translated, it gives CSVTIMTEANYGYTF.

The V and J genes are TRBV7-9 and TRBJ2-6, with D possibly matching TRBD2 (5 bases). Per the germline V gene, CDR1 is SEHNR and CDR2 is FQNEAQ (reference sequence). The CDR3 runs to 16 residues. The germline V and J ends were trimmed by 5 bases and 7 bases, with 18 bases remaining between them. CDR3 in DNA: TGTGCCAGCAGCCCCACCCGGACTGCCACAGCCAACGTCCTGACTTTC. It translates to CASSPTRTATANVLTF.

The rearrangement joins TRBV18 to TRBJ2-1; 9 bases are shared with TRBD1. With V trimmed by 4 bases and J by 6 bases, 7 bases remained unmatched. Per the germline V gene, CDR1 is KGHSH and CDR2 is LQKENI. This CDR3 contains 15 residues. The CDR3 DNA is TGTGCCAGCTCACTCACCGGGACAGGGATCAATGAGCAGTTCTTC. This encodes CASSLTGTGINEQFF.

The chain carries TRBV6-5 and TRBJ1-1; D is unresolved. The CDR3 is 16 amino acids. V was clipped by 0 bases and J by 0 bases, with 11 bases between them. Germline V gene data show CDR1 as MNHEY and CDR2 as SVGAGI. CDR3 in DNA: TGTGCCAGCAGTTACTCTATCGGGCAGGTGAACACTGAAGCTTTCTTT. Translating gives CASSYSIGQVNTEAFF.

The genes are TRBV2 and TRBJ2-7; tentative D call: TRBD2 (5 bases). The CDR3 length is 11 residues. Trimming left V 7 bases short and J 11 bases short, with 15 bases between. The germline V gene encodes CDR1 SNHLY and CDR2 FYNNEI. CDR3 nucleotides: TGTGCCAGCAAAGCGGTGTCCCGGGAGTACTTC. Translating it yields CASKAVSREYF. Full variable domain (outside the CDR3, taken from reference TRBV2 and TRBJ2-7): EPEVTQTPSHQVTQMGQEVILRCVPISNHLYFYWYRQILGQKVEFLVSFYNNEISEKSEIFDDQFSVERPDGSNFTLKIRSTKLEDSAMYFCASKAVSREYFGPGTRLTVT.

This clone has more than one count but fewer than ten. The same CDR3 is also encoded by other DNA sequences in this sample. The chain is built from TRBV30 and TRBJ2-7; 10 bases align to TRBD1. This CDR3 comprises 14 residues. Germline V lookup: CDR1 GTSNPN, CDR2 SVGIG (reference sequence). V trimming: 5 bases; J trimming: 3 bases; junction bases outside the gene matches: 7. This CDR3 reads CAWSGGTGVYEQYF. CDR3 DNA sequence: TGTGCCTGGTCAGGGGGGACAGGGGTCTACGAGCAGTACTTC.

The chain carries TRBV5-6 and TRBJ2-1, with 10 bases aligning to TRBD1. V was clipped by 3 bases and J by 8 bases; unmatched bases: 14. Germline CDR1 and CDR2: SGHDT and YYEEEE. The CDR3 consists of 17 residues. CDR3 nucleotide sequence: TGTGCCAGCAGCTCCCTCCATGGGGACAGGGGTGGCGATGAGCAGTTCTTC. This codes for CASSSLHGDRGGDEQFF.

The chain recombines TRBV29-1 with TRBJ2-3; D is perhaps TRBD2 (6 bases). CDR1 is SQVTM, CDR2 ANQGSEA, per germline. The CDR3 loop spans 13 amino acids. CDR3: CSALGGGTDTQYF. The CDR3 nucleotides read TGCAGTGCTTTGGGGGGTGGAACAGATACGCAGTATTTT.

The rearrangement links TRBV5-1 to TRBJ2-7, with D perhaps matching TRBD2 (6 bases). The CDR3 has 15 residues. Per germline, CDR1 SGHRS and CDR2 YFSETQ. With 4 bases removed from V and 0 bases from J, the gap between germline ends came to 14 bases. This CDR3 is CASSLGLGDSYEQYF. DNA for the CDR3: TGCGCCAGCAGCCTGGGACTGGGAGACTCCTACGAGCAGTACTTC.

The chain carries TRBV6-1 and TRBJ2-6; D remains ambiguous. From germline, CDR1 is MNHNS and CDR2 SASEGT. The CDR3 extends over 15 amino acids. Trimming shortened V by 3 bases and J by 2 bases, and 8 bases separated the two germline ends. CDR3 coding DNA: TGTGCCAGCAGTGACCGCGCTGCTGGGGCCAACGTCCTGACTTTC. This gives the protein CASSDRAAGANVLTF.

This clone was counted between two and nine times. V usage is TRBV4-2 and J usage is TRBJ1-1; TRBD1 might be the D (6 bases). The CDR3 runs 13 residues. Germline CDR1 reads LGHNA; CDR2 reads YNFKEQ. Trimming removed 5 bases from V and 10 bases from J, with 17 bases in between. CDR3 in amino acids: CASSYDRSPGAFF. CDR3 coding DNA: TGTGCCAGCAGCTACGACAGGTCCCCGGGAGCTTTCTTT.

This clone has just a few counts. The rearrangement uses TRBV5-1 and TRBJ2-4; 7 nucleotides line up with TRBD1. This CDR3 comprises 15 residues. The germline V gene has CDR1 SGHRS and CDR2 YFSETQ. J gave up 2 bases and V 5 bases, and 7 bases lay outside the gene matches. CDR3 residues: CASRNTGESKNIQYF. CDR3 in DNA: TGCGCCAGCAGAAATACAGGGGAATCCAAAAACATTCAGTACTTC.

The chain joins TRBV27 to TRBJ1-2, with 10 bases aligning to TRBD1. J lost 8 bases, V lost 4 bases, and 10 bases had no gene match. The CDR3 has 15 amino acids. CDR1 MNHEY and CDR2 SMNVEV come from the germline V gene (reference sequence). CDR3 in amino acids: CASSSRQGAPGGYTF. CDR3 nucleotide sequence: TGTGCCAGCAGTTCGAGACAGGGGGCGCCGGGGGGCTACACCTTC.

This chain links TRBV5-6 with TRBJ1-1; D not certain. CDR3 length: 15 amino acids. V was clipped by 3 bases and J by 0 bases, with 12 bases between them. In germline, CDR1 is SGHDT, CDR2 YYEEEE. The CDR3: CASSWAGSLNTEAFF. DNA for the CDR3: TGTGCCAGCAGCTGGGCGGGCAGCCTGAACACTGAAGCTTTCTTT.

The chain combines TRBV4-3 with TRBJ1-5; TRBD1 is a possible D gene (6 bases). V was shortened by 5 bases and J by 2 bases, with 13 bases between the two germline ends. The CDR3 is made up of 15 amino acids. The germline V gene encodes CDR1 LGHNA and CDR2 YSLEER. In DNA, the CDR3 is TGCGCCAGCAGCTTAGAACAGGGTGGCAATCAGCCCCAGCATTTT. It translates to CASSLEQGGNQPQHF.

The chain has TRBV29-1 and TRBJ1-1; D call uncertain. Germline CDR1 and CDR2: SQVTM and ANQGSEA. The V end was cut by 4 bases, the J end by 7 bases, with 7 bases between. CDR3 length: 10 amino acids. The CDR3 protein is CSVAGFEAFF. For the CDR3, the DNA is TGCAGCGTTGCCGGGTTTGAAGCTTTCTTT.

The chain employs TRBV27 and TRBJ2-5; no reliable D call. The V gene lost 1 base and the J gene lost 5 bases, with 8 bases spanning the gap. There are 13 residues in the CDR3. Germline CDR1 and CDR2: MNHEY and SMNVEV (reference sequence). CDR3 region: CASSLWAWETQYF. The CDR3 DNA is TGTGCCAGCAGTTTATGGGCTTGGGAGACCCAGTACTTC.

CDR3 amino acids: CASSLGDYMYGYTF. The CDR3 DNA follows: TGCGCCAGCAGCTTGGGGGATTACATGTATGGCTACACCTTC. This chain connects TRBV5-1 to TRBJ1-2; the D is unclear. Trimming took 0 bases from V and 5 from J, leaving 11 bases between them. Germline V gene sequence: CDR1 SGHRS, CDR2 YFSETQ. This CDR3 region has 14 residues. The full variable domain, completed using reference TRBV5-1 and TRBJ1-2, is KAGVTQTPRYLIKTRGQQVTLSCSPISGHRSVSWYQQTPGQGLQFLFEYFSETQRNKGNFPGRFSGRQFSNSRSEMNVSTLELGDSALYLCASSLGDYMYGYTFGSGTRLTVV.

The rearrangement joins TRBV30 to TRBJ1-1; D gene ambiguous. CDR3 length equals 12 residues. Trimming stripped 1 base from V and 1 base from J, with 4 bases between. Germline values: CDR1 GTSNPN, CDR2 SVGIG (reference sequence). The CDR3 DNA follows: TGTGCCTGGAGTGATGGGAACACTGAAGCTTTCTTT. It encodes CAWSDGNTEAFF.

CDR3 sequence (DNA): TGTGCCAGCAGCTTAGGCACCCTTGAAGCTTTCTTT. As protein: CASSLGTLEAFF. The gene calls are TRBV13 and TRBJ1-1; D unclear. Trimming shortened V by 0 bases and J by 7 bases, and 6 bases separated the two germline ends. Germline lookup yields CDR1 PRHDT and CDR2 FYEKMQ (reference sequence). This CDR3 region has 12 residues.